The text below deals with one T cell receptor beta chain. Its antigen is unidentified. The record originates from a study of OX40 agonist ivuxolimab in advanced cancers. General study points: Expanded clones tended on average to be more numerous among CD8+ T cells than CD4+.

Repertoires were generated with immunoSEQ multiplex PCR, while TCRdb's copy carries only in-frame clones and drops some. The sample has 20,000 to 25,000 clones, roughly 78% seen once. The CDR3 is 18 amino acids. Looked up from germline, CDR1 is MNHEY and CDR2 is SMNVEV (reference sequence). Unmatched junction bases numbered 16, after V lost 3 bases and J lost 7 bases. The receptor was derived from an adult with an advanced solid tumor such as melanoma, head and neck, liver or kidney cancer. The material sequenced was CD4+ or CD8+ T cells sorted from blood, taken in a trial of the OX40 agonist ivuxolimab. V is TRBV27 and J is TRBJ2-2; 8 bases are shared with TRBD1. The DNA for the CDR3 is TGTGCCAGCAGTTTGTGGTCTGGGGGACAGGAGATAGGCGGGGAGCTGTTTTTT. It specifies CASSLWSGGQEIGGELFF.